A single T cell receptor (beta chain) is shown here with its context. The target of this receptor is not known. The input lacks base qualities; no much larger clone sits a single base away. The CDR3 runs 15 amino acids, cysteine and phenylalanine included. Of the read, only the CDR3 DNA is kept; its 45 bases are in frame from base 1. Sequencing of TCR beta CDR3 regions was performed at survey depth on the immunoSEQ platform. The QIAamp DNA micro kit was used to extract genomic DNA from every cultured and uncultured CD8+ T cell population. The published analysis was carried out like this. Samples with under 5,000 productive reads were excluded, and this exclusion removed about 6% of the roughly 75 HIV peptide-stimulated cultures. A MANAFEST web app trimmed sequences to CDR3 and removed nonproductive sequences, CDR3s under 5 amino acids, and those not starting C or ending F/W. Clonotypes were classified as antigen-specific only if expansion was observed in at least 2 of 3 replicates versus the no-peptide control at FDR 0.01, only within one epitope family. A specific clonotype also had to show a frequency at least fivefold higher than in wells stimulated with peptides from other epitope families. Held by TCRdb, this immuneACCESS table contains in-frame sequences only and omits some clones. Under half of the omission traces to an unresolved V gene where checked; the cause of the rest is unknown. The V and J calls and the clone size are those of that table, but D and trimming were determined from the DNA. Counted in this sample were about 95,000 clones; roughly 80% of them appeared once. Roughly 24% of the sample lies in the top ten.

The EasySep Human CD8+ T Cell Enrichment Kit was used on day 10 to isolate CD8+ T cells from every culture. This entry comes from a study of CD8 T cell repertoires and HIV-1 epitope variants (dated by TCRdb to 2020 to 2021). With respect to the entire study: In separate culture wells, T cells were stimulated with each of twenty-five peptides that represented autologous and known Gag and Nef epitope variants. The control conditions were a CMV, EBV and flu peptide pool, the Ebola AY9 epitope as a negative control, and a well with no peptide. Three Gag epitope families and Nef HW9 and YT9 were included among the tested epitopes. Using the EasySep Human T Cell Enrichment Kit, T cells were enriched and then co-cultured with an equal number of autologous T cell-negative cells acting as antigen-presenting cells. Cultures were maintained for around eleven days in IMDM with gentamicin, and half-media changes adding IL-2, IL-7 and IL-15 were performed on days 3 and 7. A 1M T cell aliquot was kept as an uncultured baseline condition, separate from the approximately 80 T cell cultures. A total of 83 T cell cultures were run, with each culture condition done in triplicate except for one peptide, which was done in duplicate. The full study reports these points: The assay identified only TCR beta chains and indicated proliferation to antigen, not T cell function or cytokine profile. About nine antigen-specific TCR beta clonotypes were identified, of which over 5 appeared to be cross-reactive for autologous or known escape epitope variants. The Nef KF9 family was recognized by five clonotypes and the HW9 family by one, and no responses to the TAALDMSHF plasma variant were observed.

The receptor chain draws on TRBV1 and TRBJ2-7; the table's D call, TRBD1, has no DNA check behind it. TRBV1 is an annotated pseudogene. Sequencing used uncultured baseline CD8+ T cells from peripheral blood mononuclear cells (PBMCs). This receptor was taken from a male donor with HIV. The sequenced DNA is TGCACCAGCAGCCAAGAAGGGACAGAGTCCTACGAGCAGTACTTC. The translation is CTSSQEGTESYEQYF.